The T cell receptor (beta chain) under discussion was sequenced for a study of T cell responses to AZD1222 COVID-19 vaccine. CDR1 is MGHRA, CDR2 YSYEKL, per germline. This CDR3 has 17 residues. V gave up 1 base and J gave up 0 bases, with 12 bases separating them. Measured with immunoSEQ multiplex PCR; TCRdb has only the in-frame clones, and not every one. This sample has more than 95,000 clones; roughly 91% occur once, and the top ten carry less than 4.5%. The sequencing here drew on peripheral blood, taken on day 0 of MenACWY control vaccination. The sequence was collected from an adult in good health. The chain uses TRBV4-1 and TRBJ2-2; D call uncertain. For the CDR3, the DNA is TGCGCCAGCAGCCAAGGTTCCTGGACGGCGAACACCGGGGAGCTGTTTTTT. Amino acids: CASSQGSWTANTGELFF.